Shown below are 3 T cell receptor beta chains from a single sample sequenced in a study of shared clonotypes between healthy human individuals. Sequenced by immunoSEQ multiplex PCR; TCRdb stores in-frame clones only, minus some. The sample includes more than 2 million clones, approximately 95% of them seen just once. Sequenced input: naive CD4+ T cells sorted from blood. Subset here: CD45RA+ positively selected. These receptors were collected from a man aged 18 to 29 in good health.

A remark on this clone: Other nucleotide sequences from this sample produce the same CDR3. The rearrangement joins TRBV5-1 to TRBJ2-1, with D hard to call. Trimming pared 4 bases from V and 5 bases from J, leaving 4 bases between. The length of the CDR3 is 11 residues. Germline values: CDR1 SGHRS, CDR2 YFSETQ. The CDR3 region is CASSLHNEQFF. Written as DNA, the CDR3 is TGCGCCAGCAGCCTGCACAATGAGCAGTTCTTC.

DNA of the CDR3: TGTGCCAGCAGTCGGTCAGGGGGCACTGAAGCTTTCTTT. Its protein is CASSRSGGTEAFF. This chain joins TRBV6-6 and TRBJ1-1, with 7 bases fitting TRBD1. The trim removed 5 bases at V and 4 bases at J, leaving 4 bases unmatched. The CDR3 sequence is 13 residues long. CDR1 and CDR2 (germline): MNHNY, SVGAGI (reference sequence).

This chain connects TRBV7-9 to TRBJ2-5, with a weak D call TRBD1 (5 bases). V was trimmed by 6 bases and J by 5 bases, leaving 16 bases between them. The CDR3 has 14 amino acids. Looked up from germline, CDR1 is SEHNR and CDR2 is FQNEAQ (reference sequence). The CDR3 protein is CASSRDLGLETQYF. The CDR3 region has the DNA TGTGCCAGCAGTCGAGACCTGGGGCTGGAGACCCAGTACTTC. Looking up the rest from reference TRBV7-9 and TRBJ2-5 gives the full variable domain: DTGVSQNPRHKITKRGQNVTFRCDPISEHNRLYWYRQTLGQGPEFLTYFQNEAQLEKSRLLSDRFSAERPKGSFSTLEIQRTEQGDSAMYLCASSRDLGLETQYFGPGTRLLVL.